This T cell receptor beta chain comes out of a study of T cells in Graves' hyperthyroidism and ophthalmopathy. Study summary: Peripheral blood collection took place at initial diagnosis, before any treatment.

In germline, CDR1 is SQVTM, CDR2 ANQGSEA. This CDR3 contains 15 residues. The ends lost 6 bases at V and 7 bases at J; junction bases unmatched: 9. Amplification of TCR beta CDR3 regions was performed using RNA transcripts as template. The primer set for the first-round RT-PCR of the TCR CDR3 was HTBI. TCRdb analysed the multiplex PCR reads with MiXCR anew, one entry per CDR3 protein. There are 250,000 to 400,000 distinct CDR3 sequences in the sample; roughly 15% occur only once, and 34% lies in the top ten. Study conclusions and caveats: In validation, the model predicted ophthalmopathy. These predictions came a median roughly six months before onset.

This clonotype has a handful of counts. The antigen remains undetermined. The specimen was blood. The rearrangement links TRBV29-1 to TRBJ2-1, with 13 bases matching TRBD2. The source is a woman in her 40s with Graves' ophthalmopathy. Written as DNA, the CDR3 is TGCAGCGTCCTCAGACTAGCGGGAGGAGCGAATGAGCAGTTCTTC. Protein product: CSVLRLAGGANEQFF.